Presented here are 24 T cell receptor beta chains from one specimen sequenced in a study of CD8 T cells in Susac syndrome. Reverse transcription of roughly 0.5 to 1 ug RNA used random hexamers. One entry per CDR3 protein results from TCRdb running MiXCR on the immunoSEQ multiplex PCR reads. The sample yields about 76,000 distinct CDR3 sequences, approximately 94% seen once. Specimen: CD8+ T cells from PBMCs. These TCRs come from a human donor with Susac syndrome.

V is TRBV13 and J is TRBJ2-1; D call uncertain. The CDR3 sequence is 14 residues long. V was cut by 2 bases and J by 7 bases, with 12 bases left in between. In germline, CDR1 is PRHDT, CDR2 FYEKMQ (reference sequence). CDR3 residues: CASSLWWAWNEQFF. The CDR3 bases are TGTGCCAGCAGCTTATGGTGGGCGTGGAATGAGCAGTTCTTC.

The J gene is TRBJ2-5, the V gene TRBV5-1; TRBD1 matches 8 bases. The V gene's germline CDR1 is SGHRS and CDR2 YFSETQ. The CDR3 covers 14 residues. Trimming removed 4 bases from V and 3 bases from J; junction bases left unmatched: 5. The CDR3 DNA sequence: TGCGCCAGCAGCCCTACGACAGGGGAAGAGACCCAGTACTTC. Encoded protein: CASSPTTGEETQYF.

The gene calls are TRBV14 and TRBJ1-1, with D possibly matching TRBD1 (6 bases). The germline V and J ends were trimmed by 1 base and 11 bases, with 8 bases remaining between them. Germline-derived CDR1 and CDR2 are SGHDN and FVKESK. CDR3 length equals 11 residues. For the CDR3, the DNA is TGTGCCAGCAGCCAAGGGGGGCTTGCTTTCTTT. Its translation: CASSQGGLAFF.

This clonotype was recorded only once. The rearrangement links TRBV20-1 to TRBJ2-7; D ambiguous. V was clipped by 4 bases and J by 5 bases, with 18 bases between them. Germline CDR1 reads DFQATT; CDR2 reads SNEGSKA (reference sequence). The CDR3 runs to 14 residues. This CDR3 is CSAKGIWLSDEQYF. CDR3 in DNA: TGCAGTGCTAAAGGCATTTGGTTGTCTGACGAGCAGTACTTC.

The chain is built from TRBV29-1 and TRBJ2-1; possible D gene TRBD2, 5 bases. The germline V and J ends were trimmed by 3 bases and 2 bases, with 11 bases remaining between them. CDR3 length: 14 amino acids. In germline, CDR1 is SQVTM, CDR2 ANQGSEA. As DNA, the CDR3 is TGCAGCGTTGAGGGTAGCGCCACCTACAATGAGCAGTTCTTC. Its translation: CSVEGSATYNEQFF.

The chain uses TRBV5-4 and TRBJ1-2, with 7 bases matching TRBD1. The CDR3 extends over 13 amino acids. Germline assignment: CDR1 SGHNT and CDR2 YYREEE (reference sequence). Trimming took 1 base from V and 7 from J; bases not matched to a gene: 4. Here the CDR3 DNA reads TGTGCCAGCAGCTTGTCTGAGGGGGCTGGCTACACCTTC. This translates into CASSLSEGAGYTF.

J is TRBJ2-7 and V is TRBV4-3, with TRBD2 matching over 9 bases. Trimming at V came to 1 base and at J to 4 bases, leaving 8 bases not matched to a gene. Germline V gene sequence: CDR1 LGHNA, CDR2 YSLEER. CDR3 length equals 16 residues. CDR3 sequence reads: CASSQGGAGGEYEQYF. Written as DNA, the CDR3 is TGCGCCAGCAGCCAAGGGGGGGCGGGAGGGGAATACGAGCAGTACTTC.

V is TRBV20-1 and J is TRBJ1-1; D is perhaps TRBD1 (5 bases). CDR1 and CDR2 from the germline V gene are DFQATT and SNEGSKA (reference sequence). V dropped 6 bases and J dropped 1 base, with 12 bases sitting between them. This CDR3 region has 13 residues. CDR3 amino acids: CSAVVRGNTEAFF. The DNA for the CDR3 is TGCAGTGCAGTCGTAAGGGGGAACACTGAAGCTTTCTTT.

The gene calls are TRBV28 and TRBJ1-3, with 7 bases that match TRBD1. V gave up 3 bases and J gave up 0 bases; unmatched junction bases: 8. Germline V gives CDR1 MDHEN, CDR2 SYDVKM. There are 17 residues in the CDR3. In DNA, the CDR3 is TGTGCCAGCAGTTTGGTACAGGGGCTGGACTCTGGAAACACCATATATTTT. It encodes CASSLVQGLDSGNTIYF.

The J gene is TRBJ1-1, the V gene TRBV30; 8 positions match TRBD1. The V segment lost 4 bases and the J segment 8 bases; nucleotides outside the gene matches: 6. This CDR3 is 12 amino acids long. Germline CDR1 is GTSNPN and CDR2 is SVGIG (reference sequence). The CDR3 nucleotides are TGTGCCTGGACCATCGACAGGGGCGAAGCTTTCTTT. Its protein is CAWTIDRGEAFF.

The CDR3: CASSQMGLSTGELFF. CDR3 bases: TGCGCCAGCAGCCAAATGGGGCTGAGCACCGGGGAGCTGTTTTTT. This sequence joins TRBV4-1 and TRBJ2-2, with D possibly TRBD1 on 5 matching bases. The CDR3 has 15 residues. The V gene's germline CDR1 is MGHRA and CDR2 YSYEKL. Trimming took 2 bases from V and 4 from J, leaving 11 bases between them.

The genes are TRBV27 and TRBJ2-4; D not certain. The CDR3 runs 13 residues. Germline V gives CDR1 MNHEY, CDR2 SMNVEV (reference sequence). V lost 4 bases and J 0 bases, leaving 4 bases between the germline ends. The CDR3 DNA sequence: TGTGCCAGCAGTTCAGAAGCCAAAAACATTCAGTACTTC. Its translation is CASSSEAKNIQYF.

The rearrangement links TRBV5-1 to TRBJ1-2; D gene uncertain. V lost 0 bases and J 0 bases, leaving 3 bases between the germline ends. This CDR3 is 13 amino acids long. Germline V gene data show CDR1 as SGHRS and CDR2 as YFSETQ. DNA for the CDR3: TGCGCCAGCAGCTTGGCAGCTAACTATGGCTACACCTTC. Its translation: CASSLAANYGYTF. Filled out from reference TRBV5-1 and TRBJ1-2, the complete variable domain reads KAGVTQTPRYLIKTRGQQVTLSCSPISGHRSVSWYQQTPGQGLQFLFEYFSETQRNKGNFPGRFSGRQFSNSRSEMNVSTLELGDSALYLCASSLAANYGYTFGSGTRLTVV.

The V gene is TRBV12-3 or TRBV12-4, the J gene TRBJ1-4; tentative D call: TRBD1 (5 bases). V gave up 6 bases and J gave up 8 bases, with 16 bases separating them. The CDR3 runs to 14 residues. CDR3 nucleotides: TGTGCCAGCAGACGGGACGGGTCTGCGGAAAAACTGTTTTTT. It encodes CASRRDGSAEKLFF.

This clonotype was detected only once. The chain links TRBV6-5 to TRBJ1-2; weak D call: TRBD1 (6 bases). V gave up 2 bases and J gave up 4 bases, with 8 bases separating them. This CDR3 is built from 13 residues. From germline, CDR1 is MNHEY and CDR2 SVGAGI. CDR3 nucleotides: TGTGCCAGCAGTTACGAAGGGGGCTATGGCTACACCTTC. Its translation: CASSYEGGYGYTF.

V usage is TRBV5-4 and J usage is TRBJ2-7; 8 positions agree with TRBD2. CDR1 is SGHNT and CDR2 is YYREEE in the germline V gene (reference sequence). The CDR3 is 12 amino acids. J gave up 6 bases and V 1 base, and 0 bases lay outside the gene matches. CDR3 region: CASSLTSGEQYF. In DNA, the CDR3 is TGTGCCAGCAGCTTGACTAGCGGCGAGCAGTACTTC.

This clonotype was observed a single time. The chain carries TRBV27 and TRBJ1-4, with TRBD1 identical over 7 bases. Trimming removed 4 bases from V and 7 bases from J; junction bases left unmatched: 3. Germline-derived CDR1 and CDR2 are MNHEY and SMNVEV (reference sequence). The CDR3 extends over 13 amino acids. CDR3 amino acids: CASSSGDSEKLFF. DNA of the CDR3: TGTGCCAGCAGTTCTGGGGACAGTGAAAAACTGTTTTTT.

The count of this clonotype is one. The chain joins TRBV4-2 to TRBJ2-5; a weak D match, TRBD1 (6 bases). This CDR3 spans 16 amino acids. The V end was cut by 0 bases, the J end by 2 bases, with 13 bases between. Germline V CDR1 and CDR2: LGHNA, YNFKEQ. This CDR3 is CASSQDQTGPQETQYF. In DNA form, the CDR3 reads TGTGCCAGCAGCCAAGATCAGACAGGACCTCAAGAGACCCAGTACTTC.

The rearrangement links TRBV6-6 to TRBJ1-3, with D tentatively TRBD1 (6 bases). The V and J ends lost 0 bases and 4 bases respectively, with 10 bases between them. Looked up from germline, CDR1 is MNHNY and CDR2 is SVGAGI (reference sequence). The CDR3 contains 15 residues. CDR3 nucleotide sequence: TGTGCCAGCAGTTACTCTGGGGGCTCGGGAAACACCATATATTTT. Its translation is CASSYSGGSGNTIYF.

The chain employs TRBV7-9 and TRBJ2-3, with TRBD2 matching 13 bases. Per the germline V gene, CDR1 is SEHNR and CDR2 is FQNEAQ (reference sequence). CDR3 length: 16 amino acids. Trimming removed 4 bases from V and 5 bases from J; junction bases left unmatched: 6. CDR3 sequence reads: CASSSTSGGPRDTQYF. The CDR3 region has the DNA TGTGCCAGCAGCTCGACTAGCGGGGGGCCAAGAGATACGCAGTATTTT.

V gene TRBV7-6 combines with J gene TRBJ1-1; D is perhaps TRBD1 (5 bases). The V end lost 2 bases, the J end lost 7 bases, and 8 bases lay between the germline ends. In germline, CDR1 is SGHVS, CDR2 FNYEAQ. This CDR3 is built from 12 residues. The CDR3 sequence: CASSLPQGEAFF. CDR3 nucleotides: TGTGCCAGCAGCTTACCGCAGGGTGAAGCTTTCTTT.

The chain carries TRBV19 and TRBJ1-1, with a weak D call TRBD1 (6 bases). Trimming stripped 8 bases from V and 3 bases from J, with 13 bases between. The germline gives CDR1 LNHDA, CDR2 SQIVND (reference sequence). This CDR3 comprises 13 residues. The CDR3 loop is CASSTGPYTEAFF. The CDR3 DNA sequence: TGTGCCAGTTCTACAGGGCCATACACTGAAGCTTTCTTT.

CDR3 sequence: CASSPIRGAGASTDTQYF. The CDR3 DNA follows: TGTGCCAGCAGTCCAATACGCGGAGCGGGAGCAAGCACAGATACGCAGTATTTT. This sequence joins TRBV11-2 and TRBJ2-3; TRBD2 matches at 8 bases. This CDR3 region has 18 residues. With 6 bases clipped from V and 0 bases from J, the junction kept 14 bases outside the gene matches. Germline V lookup: CDR1 SGHAT, CDR2 FQNNGV.

This clonotype has only one observation. The CDR3 reads CASSLDRGRGTQYF. The CDR3 DNA reads as TGTGCCAGCAGCTTAGATCGGGGGCGCGGGACCCAGTACTTC. The V call is TRBV11-2, the J call TRBJ2-5; D is possibly TRBD1 or TRBD2 (6 bases each). Germline CDR1 reads SGHAT; CDR2 reads FQNNGV. Deletions cut 0 bases from V and 7 bases from J, with 12 bases between. This CDR3 has 14 residues.